This T cell receptor (beta chain) comes out of a study of blood T cell repertoires in COVID-19. Looking at the study overall: From T cells, B-cell-depleted T cells, or PBMCs came the material, which was cDNA or gDNA.

In the original analysis: Reference gene primer amplification in the assay estimated nucleated cell counts. Measured with immunoSEQ multiplex PCR; TCRdb has only the in-frame clones, and not every one. D and trimming come from the DNA, and the V and J calls and clone size come from that table. Seen here are approximately 180,000 clones, roughly 83% observed once, and the top ten hold around 6.7%. During active infection, Seattle patients enrolled and were then monitored through disease. Trimming stripped 0 bases from V and 4 bases from J, with 4 bases between. The CDR3 is 13 amino acids. The germline CDR1 and CDR2 sequences are SGHDN and FVKESK.

The sequencing sample was made of peripheral blood. The origin of this receptor is a woman aged 40 to 50 with COVID-19, enrolled during active disease. V usage is TRBV14 and J usage is TRBJ1-5, with D unclear. The CDR3 here is CASSQDPNQPQHF. DNA of the CDR3: TGTGCCAGCAGCCAAGACCCGAATCAGCCCCAGCATTTT. Full variable domain (missing parts from reference TRBV14 and TRBJ1-5): EAGVTQFPSHSVIEKGQTVTLRCDPISGHDNLYWYRRVMGKEIKFLLHFVKESKQDESGMPNNRFLAERTGGTYSTLKVQPAELEDSGVYFCASSQDPNQPQHFGDGTRLSIL.